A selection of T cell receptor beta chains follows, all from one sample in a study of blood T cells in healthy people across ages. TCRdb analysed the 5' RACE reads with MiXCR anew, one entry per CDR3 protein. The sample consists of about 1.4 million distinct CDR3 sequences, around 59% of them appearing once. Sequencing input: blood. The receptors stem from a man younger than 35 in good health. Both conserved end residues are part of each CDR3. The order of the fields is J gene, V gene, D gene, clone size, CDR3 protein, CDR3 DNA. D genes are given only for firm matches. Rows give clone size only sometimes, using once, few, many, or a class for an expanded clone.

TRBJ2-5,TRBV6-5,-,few,CASSPDGTRLQETQYF,TGTGCCAGCAGCCCGGACGGTACGAGACTCCAAGAGACCCAGTACTTC
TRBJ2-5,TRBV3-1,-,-,CASSQAAWQYF,TGTGCCAGCAGCCAAGCTGCGTGGCAGTACTTC
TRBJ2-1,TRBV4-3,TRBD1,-,CASSYRRDRVNAEQFF,TGCGCCAGCAGCTACCGACGGGACAGGGTCAACGCTGAGCAGTTCTTC
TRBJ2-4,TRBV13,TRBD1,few,CASSSTDRLAKNIQYF,TGTGCCAGCAGCTCAACGGACAGGTTAGCCAAAAACATTCAGTACTTC
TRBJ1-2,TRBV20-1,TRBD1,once,CSANSGQGDNYGYTF,TGCAGTGCTAACTCAGGGCAGGGGGATAACTATGGCTACACCTTC
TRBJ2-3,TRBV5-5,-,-,CASSFRGRAETDTQYF,TGTGCCAGTAGCTTCCGGGGCAGGGCGGAGACAGATACGCAGTATTTT
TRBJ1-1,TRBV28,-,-,CASSSAEQVNTEAFF,TGTGCCAGCAGTTCCGCCGAACAGGTGAACACTGAAGCTTTCTTT
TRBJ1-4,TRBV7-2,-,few,CASSQSGLTNEKLFF,TGTGCCAGCAGCCAGTCAGGGCTAACTAATGAAAAACTGTTTTTT
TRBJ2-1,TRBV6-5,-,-,CVSSHPRNEQFF,TGTGTCAGCAGCCACCCCAGGAATGAGCAGTTCTTC
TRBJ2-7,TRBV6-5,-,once,CASTNGGDEQYF,TGTGCCAGCACCAATGGGGGAGACGAGCAGTACTTC
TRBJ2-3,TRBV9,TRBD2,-,CASRELAATDTQYF,TGTGCCAGCAGGGAACTAGCGGCTACAGATACGCAGTATTTT
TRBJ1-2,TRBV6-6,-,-,CASSYVNGQSSGYTF,TGTGCCAGCAGTTACGTAAACGGGCAGTCTTCTGGCTACACCTTC
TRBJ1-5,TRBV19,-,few,CASSDRNSNQPQHF,TGTGCCAGTAGTGACAGAAATAGCAATCAGCCCCAGCATTTT
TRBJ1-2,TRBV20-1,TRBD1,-,CSAFPGPGQANYGYTF,TGCAGTGCTTTCCCCGGCCCGGGACAGGCTAACTATGGCTACACCTTC
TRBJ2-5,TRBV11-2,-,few,CASSSSAGRETQYF,TGTGCCAGCAGCTCCTCGGCAGGGAGAGAGACCCAGTACTTC
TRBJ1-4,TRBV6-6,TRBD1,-,CASSYSGGDNEKLFF,TGTGCCAGCAGTTACTCAGGGGGCGACAATGAAAAACTGTTTTTT
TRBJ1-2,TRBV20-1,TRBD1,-,CSASLQGAKGYTF,TGCAGTGCTAGCCTACAGGGGGCGAAGGGCTACACCTTC
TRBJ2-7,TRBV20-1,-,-,CSAQEGGYEQYF,TGCAGTGCCCAGGAAGGGGGGTACGAGCAGTACTTC
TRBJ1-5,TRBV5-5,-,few,CASSLAYTGNQPQHF,TGTGCCAGCAGCTTGGCCTATACAGGGAACCAGCCCCAGCATTTT
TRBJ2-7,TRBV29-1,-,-,CSVEETGLDYEQYF,TGCAGCGTTGAAGAGACAGGACTAGACTACGAGCAGTACTTC
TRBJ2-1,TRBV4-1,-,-,CASSQVWGFVPRAKQFF,TGCGCCAGCAGCCAAGTATGGGGTTTTGTACCCCGGGCAAAGCAGTTCTTC
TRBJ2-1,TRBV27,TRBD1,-,CASSDRGFLNEQFF,TGTGCCAGCTCCGACAGGGGTTTTTTGAATGAGCAGTTCTTC
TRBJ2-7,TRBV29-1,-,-,CGVVSTGGQRSYEQYF,TGCGGCGTCGTATCGACCGGGGGACAGAGATCCTACGAGCAGTACTTC
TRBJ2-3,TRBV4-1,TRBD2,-,CASSQGTSKYTQYF,TGCGCCAGCAGCCAAGGGACTAGCAAGTATACGCAGTATTTT
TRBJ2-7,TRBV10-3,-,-,CAISDKGGLPYEQYF,TGTGCCATCAGTGATAAGGGGGGTTTACCCTACGAGCAGTACTTC
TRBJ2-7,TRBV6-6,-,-,CASSRRARPYEQYF,TGTGCCAGCAGCCGACGAGCGCGCCCCTACGAGCAGTACTTC
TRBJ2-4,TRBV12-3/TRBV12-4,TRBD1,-,CASRSTGPDIQYF,TGTGCCAGCAGATCGACAGGGCCGGACATTCAGTACTTC
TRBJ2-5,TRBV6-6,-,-,CASSYSLSGRETQYF,TGTGCCAGTAGTTACTCCCTTTCCGGTCGGGAGACCCAGTACTTC
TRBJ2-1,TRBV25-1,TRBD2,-,CASSEWTSGRNEQFF,TGTGCCAGCAGTGAATGGACTAGCGGGAGAAATGAGCAGTTCTTC
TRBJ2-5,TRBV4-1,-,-,CASSRIDRQEVATQYF,TGCGCCAGCAGCCGAATAGACAGACAGGAAGTTGCGACCCAGTACTTC